This T cell receptor (beta chain) was observed in a study of cytomegalovirus exposure and HLA in healthy donors. The wider study: HLA-typed donors were the source of around 77 million unique TCRs held in an early data release.

Study-wide points: Exclusion as indistinguishable affected some V segments, including TRBV6-2 and TRBV6-3. Presence/absence analyses supposed approximately even sequencing depth among donors.

Both 60 Vbeta primers and 13 Jbeta primers went into the PCR. Data came from immunoSEQ multiplex PCR; TCRdb stores just in-frame clones and leaves some out. The sample includes more than 200,000 clones, 65% to 90% of them seen just once. With 5 bases removed from V and 0 bases from J, the gap between germline ends came to 10 bases. The CDR3 extends over 15 amino acids. CDR1 and CDR2 from the germline V gene are SGHTA and FQGNSA. This clone was picked up one time. The target antigen is unknown. V and J are TRBV7-2 and TRBJ2-2; perhaps TRBD1 as D (5 bases). The sequenced sample consisted of PBMCs. The source of this sequence is a girl aged 5-17 years in good health and CMV-seronegative. The CDR3 DNA is TGTGCCAGCAGCAACACCAGGGCGAACACCGGGGAGCTGTTTTTT. It specifies CASSNTRANTGELFF.